This is a list of T cell receptor beta chains from one sample in a study of OX40 agonist ivuxolimab in advanced cancers. TCRdb's table, derived via immunoSEQ multiplex PCR, lists solely in-frame clones and lacks some. The sample includes 30,000 to 45,000 clones, about 87% of them seen just once. The starting material was CD4+ or CD8+ T cells sorted from blood, obtained in a trial of the OX40 agonist ivuxolimab. These receptor sequences come from an adult with an advanced solid tumor such as melanoma, head and neck, liver or kidney cancer. Each CDR3 is given with its conserved first and last residue. Fields, in order: J gene, D gene, CDR3 length, clone size, V gene, CDR3 protein, CDR3 DNA. The D gene is left open where the match is weak. Rows give clone size only sometimes, using once, few, many, or a class for an expanded clone.

TRBJ1-5,.,15,.,TRBV1,CTSSQTGFSNQPQHF,TGCACCAGCAGCCAAACAGGGTTTAGCAATCAGCCCCAGCATTTT
TRBJ1-2,TRBD1,14,.,TRBV6-5,CASRPGTGLYGYTF,TGTGCCAGCAGACCCGGGACAGGGCTCTATGGCTACACCTTC
TRBJ2-1,TRBD2,15,.,TRBV4-1,CASSQERTSGREKFF,TGCGCCAGCAGCCAAGAAAGGACTAGCGGGAGGGAAAAGTTCTTC
TRBJ1-5,.,17,.,TRBV19,CASSIGPVWGTYQPQHF,TGTGCCAGTAGTATCGGTCCGGTTTGGGGGACGTATCAGCCCCAGCATTTT
TRBJ2-1,.,13,.,TRBV10-1,CASSAGPYNEQFF,TGCGCCAGCAGTGCGGGTCCATACAATGAGCAGTTCTTC
TRBJ2-5,.,15,.,TRBV7-9,CASSPQTGQRETQYF,TGTGCCAGCAGCCCCCAGACAGGCCAGCGGGAGACCCAGTACTTC
TRBJ1-1,.,13,.,TRBV30,CAWSSSLGTEAFF,TGTGCCTGGAGTTCCTCCTTGGGGACTGAAGCTTTCTTT
TRBJ2-2,TRBD1,15,.,TRBV5-1,CASSPRQGPYGELFF,TGCGCCAGCAGCCCTAGACAGGGGCCCTACGGGGAGCTGTTTTTT
TRBJ2-3,TRBD2,17,.,TRBV2,CASSVRPGAGGTDTQYF,TGTGCCAGCAGTGTCCGTCCGGGAGCGGGGGGCACAGATACGCAGTATTTT
TRBJ1-6,TRBD1,14,.,TRBV28,CASSFRDRVPPLHF,TGTGCCAGCAGTTTTCGGGACAGGGTTCCACCCCTCCACTTT
TRBJ2-5,.,14,once,TRBV7-2,CASSQSAGAETQYF,TGTGCCAGCAGCCAATCGGCAGGGGCAGAGACCCAGTACTTC
TRBJ1-4,.,14,.,TRBV7-9,CASSLVQEDEKLFF,TGTGCCAGCAGCTTAGTGCAGGAGGATGAAAAACTGTTTTTT
TRBJ2-7,.,12,.,TRBV5-1,CASSLEGDEQYF,TGCGCCAGCAGCTTGGAGGGGGACGAGCAGTACTTC
TRBJ2-1,TRBD2,16,.,TRBV9,CASSVGGRGSYNEQFF,TGTGCCAGCAGCGTAGGAGGGAGGGGCTCCTACAATGAGCAGTTCTTC
TRBJ2-1,.,16,.,TRBV7-9,CASSKDRSSPYNEQFF,TGTGCCAGCAGCAAAGACAGGTCAAGCCCCTACAATGAGCAGTTCTTC
TRBJ2-6,.,15,.,TRBV11-1,CASSSQGSGANVLTF,TGTGCCAGCAGCTCCCAGGGTTCTGGGGCCAACGTCCTGACTTTC
TRBJ1-1,.,14,.,TRBV5-1,CASSLKVGIPEAFF,TGCGCCAGCAGCTTGAAAGTAGGCATCCCCGAGGCTTTCTTT
TRBJ2-2,.,16,.,TRBV7-3,CASSLTTWGVTGELFF,TGTGCCAGCAGCTTAACGACTTGGGGGGTTACCGGGGAGCTGTTTTTT
TRBJ2-3,TRBD2,19,.,TRBV7-9,CASSSNLAGGFPSTDTQYF,TGTGCCAGCAGCTCCAATCTAGCGGGGGGGTTCCCTAGCACAGATACGCAGTATTTT